Listed below are T cell receptor beta chains from one sample, sequenced in a study of T cell responses to AZD1222 COVID-19 vaccine. Some clones are missing from TCRdb's copy, which holds only in-frame ones; the method was immunoSEQ multiplex PCR. The sample contains some 80,000 clones, around three quarters of which appear only once. The sequenced sample was peripheral blood, obtained 28 days after the second dose of the MenACWY control vaccine. Receptor source: an adult who received the MenACWY meningococcal vaccine as a control. CDR3s include the opening cysteine and the closing phenylalanine or tryptophan. Each record gives: D gene, V gene, J gene, clone size, CDR3 DNA, CDR3 protein. The D gene is left open where the match is weak. Clone size is stated in some rows and not others, as once, few, many or a class when expanded.

d_gene: .
v_gene: TRBV4-3
j_gene: TRBJ1-3
abundance: .
CDR3nt: TGCGCCAGCAGCCAAGATACTAGCCGAAACACCATATATTTT
CDR3aa: CASSQDTSRNTIYF

d_gene: TRBD1
v_gene: TRBV5-1
j_gene: TRBJ2-1
abundance: .
CDR3nt: TGCGCCAGCAGCCCGGGACAGGTCCGGGCCTACAATGAGCAGTTCTTC
CDR3aa: CASSPGQVRAYNEQFF

d_gene: TRBD1
v_gene: TRBV7-2
j_gene: TRBJ1-2
abundance: .
CDR3nt: TGTGCCAGCAGCTTAGTGGTGGGACAGAAGGTGGGCTACACCTTC
CDR3aa: CASSLVVGQKVGYTF

d_gene: .
v_gene: TRBV6-5
j_gene: TRBJ2-5
abundance: .
CDR3nt: TGTGCCAGCAGTTACTCGATGGAACAAGAGACCCAGTACTTC
CDR3aa: CASSYSMEQETQYF

d_gene: TRBD1
v_gene: TRBV7-2
j_gene: TRBJ1-2
abundance: .
CDR3nt: TGTGCCAGCAGCTTATTACAGGGGGAAAACTATGGCTACACCTTC
CDR3aa: CASSLLQGENYGYTF

d_gene: TRBD1
v_gene: TRBV2
j_gene: TRBJ1-5
abundance: once
CDR3nt: TGTGCCAGCGGGGATAGGGGGACAGAGTTTAGCAATCAGCCCCAGCATTTT
CDR3aa: CASGDRGTEFSNQPQHF

d_gene: .
v_gene: TRBV7-6
j_gene: TRBJ1-1
abundance: .
CDR3nt: TGTGCCAGCTTAGCCGAAGAGGACGGGGAAGCTTTCTTT
CDR3aa: CASLAEEDGEAFF

d_gene: .
v_gene: TRBV3-1/TRBV3-2
j_gene: TRBJ2-2
abundance: .
CDR3nt: TGTGCCAGCAGCCAAATGCGTAACACCGGGGAGCTGTTTTTT
CDR3aa: CASSQMRNTGELFF

d_gene: .
v_gene: TRBV19
j_gene: TRBJ2-3
abundance: .
CDR3nt: TGTGCCAGTAGCTCACAGGGTAGCACAGATACGCAGTATTTT
CDR3aa: CASSSQGSTDTQYF

d_gene: .
v_gene: TRBV6-1
j_gene: TRBJ2-3
abundance: .
CDR3nt: TGTGCCAGCAGTGAAACTACAGGGATAGATACGCAGTATTTT
CDR3aa: CASSETTGIDTQYF

d_gene: .
v_gene: TRBV7-3
j_gene: TRBJ1-1
abundance: .
CDR3nt: TGTGCCAGCAGCTTGGGAAGGAACACTGAAGCTTTCTTT
CDR3aa: CASSLGRNTEAFF

d_gene: .
v_gene: TRBV19
j_gene: TRBJ1-1
abundance: .
CDR3nt: TGTGCCAGTAGTATTGGGGTCAGGACTGAAGCTTTCTTT
CDR3aa: CASSIGVRTEAFF

d_gene: .
v_gene: TRBV2
j_gene: TRBJ2-7
abundance: .
CDR3nt: TGTGCCAGCAGTGAAGGGGCAGGGGCTGTCTACGAGCAGTACTTC
CDR3aa: CASSEGAGAVYEQYF

d_gene: .
v_gene: TRBV2
j_gene: TRBJ2-7
abundance: few
CDR3nt: TGTGCCAGCAGTGATTGGTACGAGCAGTACTTC
CDR3aa: CASSDWYEQYF

d_gene: TRBD1
v_gene: TRBV2
j_gene: TRBJ1-2
abundance: .
CDR3nt: TGTGCCAGCATGCTAGGGACAGGGCGAGGCTATGGCTACACCTTC
CDR3aa: CASMLGTGRGYGYTF

d_gene: .
v_gene: TRBV5-6
j_gene: TRBJ2-7
abundance: once
CDR3nt: TGTGCCAGCGGAACCAGGTCCTTGAGCTCCTACGAGCAGTACTTC
CDR3aa: CASGTRSLSSYEQYF

d_gene: .
v_gene: TRBV9
j_gene: TRBJ2-1
abundance: .
CDR3nt: TGTGCCAGCAGCGTACAGACCTCAGGGGTCCAGTTCTTC
CDR3aa: CASSVQTSGVQFF

d_gene: .
v_gene: TRBV5-6
j_gene: TRBJ1-3
abundance: once
CDR3nt: TGTGCCAGCAGCTTGGTGGGATCCAACACCATATATTTT
CDR3aa: CASSLVGSNTIYF

d_gene: .
v_gene: TRBV7-8
j_gene: TRBJ1-6
abundance: .
CDR3nt: TGTGCCAGCAGCCAGTTGGTAGGACGTAATTCACCCCTCCACTTT
CDR3aa: CASSQLVGRNSPLHF

d_gene: .
v_gene: TRBV6-5
j_gene: TRBJ2-2
abundance: few
CDR3nt: TGTGCCAGCTCTTTGGGGGGCAGCGGGGAGCTGTTTTTT
CDR3aa: CASSLGGSGELFF

d_gene: TRBD2
v_gene: TRBV5-6
j_gene: TRBJ2-1
abundance: .
CDR3nt: TGTGCCAGCAGCATCAGCGGGAGCCTCGGAAGAGAGCAGTTCTTC
CDR3aa: CASSISGSLGREQFF

d_gene: TRBD1
v_gene: TRBV7-9
j_gene: TRBJ1-4
abundance: .
CDR3nt: TGTGCCAGCAGCTTAGGGGGGACAGGATTCACAACTAATGAAAAACTGTTTTTT
CDR3aa: CASSLGGTGFTTNEKLFF

d_gene: .
v_gene: TRBV5-1
j_gene: TRBJ1-1
abundance: .
CDR3nt: TGCGCCAGCAGCTTGGAAAGGGCAGTGAACACTGAAGCTTTCTTT
CDR3aa: CASSLERAVNTEAFF

d_gene: TRBD2
v_gene: TRBV5-4
j_gene: TRBJ2-7
abundance: many
CDR3nt: TGTGCCAGCAGCTTGGAGACTAGCGGATACTACGAGCAGTACTTC
CDR3aa: CASSLETSGYYEQYF

d_gene: .
v_gene: TRBV7-6
j_gene: TRBJ1-3
abundance: few
CDR3nt: TGTGCCAGCAGCTTAGAAGGGTTCTCTGGAAACACCATATATTTT
CDR3aa: CASSLEGFSGNTIYF

d_gene: .
v_gene: TRBV7-9
j_gene: TRBJ1-3
abundance: .
CDR3nt: TGTGCCAGCAGCCCTTGGGGACGGACGACTGGAAACACCATATATTTT
CDR3aa: CASSPWGRTTGNTIYF

d_gene: .
v_gene: TRBV29-1
j_gene: TRBJ2-7
abundance: .
CDR3nt: TGCAGCGTGGGGGGGGAGACAGGGAACTACGAGCAGTACTTC
CDR3aa: CSVGGETGNYEQYF

d_gene: .
v_gene: TRBV6-5
j_gene: TRBJ1-6
abundance: .
CDR3nt: TGTGCCAGCAGCCTTTACAGGGATTCACCCCTCCACTTT
CDR3aa: CASSLYRDSPLHF

d_gene: .
v_gene: TRBV9
j_gene: TRBJ2-1
abundance: once
CDR3nt: TGTGCCAGCAGCTCCTTCGGGACGGATAGTTACAATGAGCAGTTCTTC
CDR3aa: CASSSFGTDSYNEQFF

d_gene: .
v_gene: TRBV5-1
j_gene: TRBJ1-6
abundance: few
CDR3nt: TGCGCCAGCAGCTTGGCAAAACAGGGTTCACCCCTCCACTTT
CDR3aa: CASSLAKQGSPLHF

d_gene: .
v_gene: TRBV10-3
j_gene: TRBJ1-3
abundance: .
CDR3nt: TGTGCCAGCGGCCAGGGGCGCTCTGGAAACACCATATATTTT
CDR3aa: CASGQGRSGNTIYF

d_gene: TRBD2
v_gene: TRBV29-1
j_gene: TRBJ2-1
abundance: .
CDR3nt: TGCAGCGTTGAGGAACTAGCGGGGGACAATGAGCAGTTCTTC
CDR3aa: CSVEELAGDNEQFF

d_gene: .
v_gene: TRBV3-1/TRBV3-2
j_gene: TRBJ2-5
abundance: .
CDR3nt: TGTGCCAGCAGCCAAGACCCTATCCCACAAGAGACCCAGTACTTC
CDR3aa: CASSQDPIPQETQYF

d_gene: TRBD2
v_gene: TRBV2
j_gene: TRBJ2-1
abundance: few
CDR3nt: TGTGCCAGCAGTGAATGGGAGGGCTATGAGCAGTTCTTC
CDR3aa: CASSEWEGYEQFF

d_gene: .
v_gene: TRBV11-2
j_gene: TRBJ2-1
abundance: .
CDR3nt: TGTGCCAGCACCTCGAGAACCAATGAGCAGTTCTTC
CDR3aa: CASTSRTNEQFF

d_gene: .
v_gene: TRBV30
j_gene: TRBJ2-1
abundance: .
CDR3nt: TGTGCCGTGGACCCTAGGAGTGAGCAGTTCTTC
CDR3aa: CAVDPRSEQFF

d_gene: TRBD1
v_gene: TRBV14
j_gene: TRBJ1-1
abundance: .
CDR3nt: TGTGCCAGCAGCCAAGGGTCAGGGGGCACTGAAGCTTTCTTT
CDR3aa: CASSQGSGGTEAFF

d_gene: .
v_gene: TRBV5-5
j_gene: TRBJ1-1
abundance: .
CDR3nt: TGTGCCAGCAGCTCCCAACGCACTGAAGCTTTCTTT
CDR3aa: CASSSQRTEAFF

d_gene: TRBD2
v_gene: TRBV19
j_gene: TRBJ2-2
abundance: once
CDR3nt: TGTGCCAGTAGTATACAACTAGCGGCTCTCGGGGAGCTGTTTTTT
CDR3aa: CASSIQLAALGELFF

d_gene: .
v_gene: TRBV6-1
j_gene: TRBJ1-2
abundance: .
CDR3nt: TGTGCCAGCAGTGAAAATCAGGCTACCTATGGCTACACCTTC
CDR3aa: CASSENQATYGYTF

d_gene: TRBD1
v_gene: TRBV29-1
j_gene: TRBJ2-3
abundance: .
CDR3nt: TGCAGCGTGTTTAAAGTAGGGACAGGGTCAGGAGATACGCAGTATTTT
CDR3aa: CSVFKVGTGSGDTQYF

d_gene: TRBD1
v_gene: TRBV3-1/TRBV3-2
j_gene: TRBJ2-7
abundance: .
CDR3nt: TGTGCCAGCAGCCCCGGACAGGATAGGTACGAGCAGTACTTC
CDR3aa: CASSPGQDRYEQYF

d_gene: TRBD1
v_gene: TRBV6-5
j_gene: TRBJ2-7
abundance: once
CDR3nt: TGTGCCAGCAACGAACCAGGGGGAAACGAGCAGTACTTC
CDR3aa: CASNEPGGNEQYF

d_gene: TRBD1
v_gene: TRBV4-3
j_gene: TRBJ2-3
abundance: once
CDR3nt: TGCGCCAGCAGCCAAGATCGACAGGGGTTTGCAGATACGCAGTATTTT
CDR3aa: CASSQDRQGFADTQYF

d_gene: TRBD1
v_gene: TRBV9
j_gene: TRBJ2-7
abundance: .
CDR3nt: TGTGCCAGCACAAAGGGGGACAGGTACTACGAGCAGTACTTC
CDR3aa: CASTKGDRYYEQYF

d_gene: TRBD2
v_gene: TRBV3-1/TRBV3-2
j_gene: TRBJ2-7
abundance: .
CDR3nt: TGTGCCAGCAGCCAAGCTAGCGGTAGCTCCTACGAGCAGTACTTC
CDR3aa: CASSQASGSSYEQYF

d_gene: .
v_gene: TRBV2
j_gene: TRBJ1-5
abundance: .
CDR3nt: TGTGCCAGCAGTGAGGGACTCCCCAATCAGCCCCAGCATTTT
CDR3aa: CASSEGLPNQPQHF

d_gene: .
v_gene: TRBV2
j_gene: TRBJ1-5
abundance: .
CDR3nt: TGTGCCAGCAGTGAAGGGGCATCGGAAGCGCAGCCCCAGCATTTT
CDR3aa: CASSEGASEAQPQHF

d_gene: .
v_gene: TRBV4-3
j_gene: TRBJ2-3
abundance: .
CDR3nt: TGCGCCAGCAGCCAAGAGGTGCAGCCTAGGCTCACAGATACGCAGTATTTT
CDR3aa: CASSQEVQPRLTDTQYF

d_gene: TRBD1
v_gene: TRBV5-8
j_gene: TRBJ1-5
abundance: .
CDR3nt: TGTGCCAGCAGCCGGACAGGGGATAGCAATCAGCCCCAGCATTTT
CDR3aa: CASSRTGDSNQPQHF

d_gene: .
v_gene: TRBV7-9
j_gene: TRBJ2-7
abundance: .
CDR3nt: TGTGCCAGCAGCCAGAGTGGGGCGGATAATCAGTACTTC
CDR3aa: CASSQSGADNQYF

d_gene: .
v_gene: TRBV28
j_gene: TRBJ1-1
abundance: .
CDR3nt: TGTGCCAGCAGCACCGGGGGGCTCGACACTGAAGCTTTCTTT
CDR3aa: CASSTGGLDTEAFF

d_gene: TRBD1
v_gene: TRBV25-1
j_gene: TRBJ1-6
abundance: .
CDR3nt: TGTGCCAGCAGTTCGCGACAGGGAGATAATTCACCCCTCCACTTT
CDR3aa: CASSSRQGDNSPLHF

d_gene: .
v_gene: TRBV27
j_gene: TRBJ1-1
abundance: .
CDR3nt: TGTGCCAGCAGTTTAATCAGCGGGGGAGCGGGTGAAGCTTTCTTT
CDR3aa: CASSLISGGAGEAFF

d_gene: .
v_gene: TRBV10-3
j_gene: TRBJ1-6
abundance: .
CDR3nt: TGTGCCATCAGTGGTGATGGGAATTCACCCCTCCACTTT
CDR3aa: CAISGDGNSPLHF

d_gene: TRBD2
v_gene: TRBV5-1
j_gene: TRBJ2-1
abundance: .
CDR3nt: TGCGCCAGCAGCACCGGGACTATTCCCCAGCAGTTCTTC
CDR3aa: CASSTGTIPQQFF

d_gene: TRBD2
v_gene: TRBV7-8
j_gene: TRBJ2-5
abundance: .
CDR3nt: TGTGCCAGCAGCACCGCCGGGGGGGTGGAGACCCAGTACTTC
CDR3aa: CASSTAGGVETQYF

d_gene: .
v_gene: TRBV24-1
j_gene: TRBJ2-1
abundance: .
CDR3nt: TGTGCCACTCACTCTGGGGTCTACAATGAGCAGTTCTTC
CDR3aa: CATHSGVYNEQFF

d_gene: .
v_gene: TRBV19
j_gene: TRBJ1-5
abundance: .
CDR3nt: TGTGCCAGTAAGTTAGACGGGGGAACTCAGCCCCAGCATTTT
CDR3aa: CASKLDGGTQPQHF

d_gene: .
v_gene: TRBV6-1
j_gene: TRBJ2-2
abundance: .
CDR3nt: TGTGCCAGCAGTGATTGGGCAACCGGGGAGCTGTTTTTT
CDR3aa: CASSDWATGELFF